Below, 4 T cell receptor beta chains from the same sample are listed, as sequenced in a study of shared clonotypes between healthy human individuals. Measured with immunoSEQ multiplex PCR; TCRdb has only the in-frame clones, and not every one. This sample has 1.5 million to 1.9 million clones, with 95% to 99% found just once. The sequencing sample was made of naive CD4+ T cells sorted from blood. Subset in this sample: CD45RA+ positively selected. These receptors were obtained from a man aged 30-40 years in good health.

The chain carries TRBV28 and TRBJ2-1, with D possibly being TRBD2 (5 bases). The germline gives CDR1 MDHEN, CDR2 SYDVKM. CDR3 length equals 18 residues. Deletions cut 3 bases from V and 2 bases from J, with 20 bases between. The CDR3 nucleotides read TGTGCCAGCAGTTTTATGGCGGGCCGACATAACCCCTACAATGAGCAGTTCTTC. It specifies CASSFMAGRHNPYNEQFF.

This clone is a singleton in its sample. This rearrangement joins TRBV6-1 to TRBJ1-5, with D possibly matching TRBD1 (6 bases). The CDR3 is 15 residues long. Germline CDR1 MNHNS, CDR2 SASEGT. Trimming took 4 bases from V and 3 from J, leaving 13 bases between them. CDR3 in amino acids: CASSAVRGFNQPQHF. CDR3 sequence (DNA): TGTGCCAGCAGTGCAGTCAGGGGATTCAATCAGCCCCAGCATTTT.

V usage is TRBV10-3 and J usage is TRBJ2-4, with 12 bases fitting TRBD2. CDR1 and CDR2 from the germline V gene are ENHRY and SYGVKD. Trimming removed 6 bases from V and 8 bases from J; junction bases left unmatched: 11. This CDR3 has 16 residues. DNA of the CDR3: TGTGCCATCAGCCCCGGACTAGCGGGACCCCGGGACATTCAGTACTTC. It encodes CAISPGLAGPRDIQYF.

The count of this clone is one. CDR3 protein: CASSLRQGGTDTQYF. CDR3 bases: TGCGCCAGCAGCTTGAGACAGGGGGGTACAGATACGCAGTATTTT. This sequence joins TRBV5-1 and TRBJ2-3; 9 positions agree with TRBD1. There are 15 residues in the CDR3. Per germline, CDR1 SGHRS and CDR2 YFSETQ. J was trimmed by 3 bases and V by 1 base; bases with no gene match: 3.